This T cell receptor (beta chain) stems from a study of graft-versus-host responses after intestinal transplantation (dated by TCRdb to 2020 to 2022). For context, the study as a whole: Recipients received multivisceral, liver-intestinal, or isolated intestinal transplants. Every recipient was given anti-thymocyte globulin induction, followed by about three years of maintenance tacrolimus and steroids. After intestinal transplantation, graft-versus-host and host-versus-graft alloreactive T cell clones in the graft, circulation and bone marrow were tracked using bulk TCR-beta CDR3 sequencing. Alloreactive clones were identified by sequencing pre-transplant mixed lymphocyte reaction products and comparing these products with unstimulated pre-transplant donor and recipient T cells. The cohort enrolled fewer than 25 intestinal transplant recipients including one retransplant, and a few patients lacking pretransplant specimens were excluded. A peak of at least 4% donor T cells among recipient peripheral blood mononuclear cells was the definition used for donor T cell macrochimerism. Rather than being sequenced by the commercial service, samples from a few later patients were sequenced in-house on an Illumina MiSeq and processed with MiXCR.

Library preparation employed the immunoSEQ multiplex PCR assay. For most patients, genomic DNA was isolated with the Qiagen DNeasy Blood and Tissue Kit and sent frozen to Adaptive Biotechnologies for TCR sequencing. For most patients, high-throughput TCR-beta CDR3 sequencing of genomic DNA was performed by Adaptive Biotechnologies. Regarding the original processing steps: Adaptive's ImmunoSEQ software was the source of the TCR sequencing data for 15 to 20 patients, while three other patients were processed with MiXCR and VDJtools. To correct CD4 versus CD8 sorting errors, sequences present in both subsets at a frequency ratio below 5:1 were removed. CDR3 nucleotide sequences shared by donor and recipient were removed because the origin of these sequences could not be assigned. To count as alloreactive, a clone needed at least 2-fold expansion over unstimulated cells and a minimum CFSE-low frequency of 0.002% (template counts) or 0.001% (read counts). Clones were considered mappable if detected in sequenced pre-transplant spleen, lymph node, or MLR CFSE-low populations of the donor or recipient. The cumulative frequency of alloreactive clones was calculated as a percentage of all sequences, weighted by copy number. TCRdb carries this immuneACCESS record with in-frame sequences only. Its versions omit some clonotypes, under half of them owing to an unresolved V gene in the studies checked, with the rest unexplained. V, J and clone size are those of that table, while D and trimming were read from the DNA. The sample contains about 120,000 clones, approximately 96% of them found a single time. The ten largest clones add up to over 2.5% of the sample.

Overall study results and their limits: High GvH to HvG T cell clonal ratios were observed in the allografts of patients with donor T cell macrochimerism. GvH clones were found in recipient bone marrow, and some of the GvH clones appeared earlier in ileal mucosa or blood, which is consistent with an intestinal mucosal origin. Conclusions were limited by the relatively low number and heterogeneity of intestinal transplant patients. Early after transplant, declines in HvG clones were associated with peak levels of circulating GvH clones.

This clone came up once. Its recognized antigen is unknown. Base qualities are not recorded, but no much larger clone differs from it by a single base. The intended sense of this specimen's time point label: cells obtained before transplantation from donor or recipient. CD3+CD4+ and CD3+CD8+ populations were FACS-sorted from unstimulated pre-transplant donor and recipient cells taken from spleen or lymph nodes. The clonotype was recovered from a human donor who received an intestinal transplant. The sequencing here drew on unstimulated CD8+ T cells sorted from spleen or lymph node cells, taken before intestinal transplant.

The bases are TGTGCCAGCAGCCCCCCCGACTACAATGAGCAGTTCTTC. Translated, this is CASSPPDYNEQFF. The sequence joins TRBV13 to TRBJ2-1, with no D gene named confidently. CDR1 and CDR2, looked up from the germline V gene (reference sequence), are PRHDT and FYEKMQ. Reading from cysteine to phenylalanine, the CDR3 counts 13 amino acids. Only the CDR3 DNA stays, 39 bases, in frame from base 1. V loses 5 bases, J loses 3 bases, and the germline ends lie 8 bases apart. Full variable domain (CDR3 extended with the reference TRBV13 and TRBJ2-1 proteins): AAGVIQSPRHLIKEKRETATLKCYPIPRHDTVYWYQQGPGQDPQFLISFYEKMQSDKGSIPDRFSAQQFSDYHSELNMSSLELGDSALYFCASSPPDYNEQFFGPGTRLTVL.